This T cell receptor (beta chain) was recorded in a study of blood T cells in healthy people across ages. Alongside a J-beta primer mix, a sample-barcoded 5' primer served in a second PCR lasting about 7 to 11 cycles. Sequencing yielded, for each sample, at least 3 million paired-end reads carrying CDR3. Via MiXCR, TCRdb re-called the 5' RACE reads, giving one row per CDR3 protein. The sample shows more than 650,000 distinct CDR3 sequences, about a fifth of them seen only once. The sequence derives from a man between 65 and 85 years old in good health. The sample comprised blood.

Here the CDR3 DNA reads TGTGCCAGCAGCCCGACAGGGCGCCCAGATACGCAGTATTTT. Translating it yields CASSPTGRPDTQYF. The chain carries TRBV12-3 or TRBV12-4 and TRBJ2-3; 7 positions match TRBD1. V dropped 6 bases and J dropped 4; count of bases not matched to a gene: 7. This CDR3 comprises 14 residues.